The TCR beta chain under discussion was sequenced for a study of blood T cell repertoires in COVID-19. Overall study: Researchers got acute and convalescent COVID-19 samples from the United States, Italy and Spain. T cells, B-cell-depleted T cells, or PBMCs supplied cDNA or gDNA.

Individuals aged 18 to 89 years were recruited from about two dozen US areas. Source study methods: Cell counts per sample came from amplifying reference gene primers. Using immunoSEQ multiplex PCR, the repertoire was profiled, and TCRdb retains in-frame clones only, with some absent. That table furnishes V, J and clone size, whereas the DNA furnished D and trimming. The sample lists some 150,000 clones; around 88% were seen once. The source material was PBMCs or T cells enriched from blood (not recorded which). This TCR was recovered from a woman in her forties or fifties in a cohort exposed to, infected with or recovered from COVID-19 (not recorded which).

Here the CDR3 DNA reads TGCGCCAGCAGCTTTACAGGAACCGGGGAGCTGTTTTTT. Its protein product is CASSFTGTGELFF. This chain links TRBV5-1 with TRBJ2-2, with TRBD1 as a possible D gene (5 bases). Trimming took 2 bases from V and 5 from J, leaving 7 bases between them. Germline assignment: CDR1 SGHRS and CDR2 YFSETQ. This CDR3 spans 13 amino acids.